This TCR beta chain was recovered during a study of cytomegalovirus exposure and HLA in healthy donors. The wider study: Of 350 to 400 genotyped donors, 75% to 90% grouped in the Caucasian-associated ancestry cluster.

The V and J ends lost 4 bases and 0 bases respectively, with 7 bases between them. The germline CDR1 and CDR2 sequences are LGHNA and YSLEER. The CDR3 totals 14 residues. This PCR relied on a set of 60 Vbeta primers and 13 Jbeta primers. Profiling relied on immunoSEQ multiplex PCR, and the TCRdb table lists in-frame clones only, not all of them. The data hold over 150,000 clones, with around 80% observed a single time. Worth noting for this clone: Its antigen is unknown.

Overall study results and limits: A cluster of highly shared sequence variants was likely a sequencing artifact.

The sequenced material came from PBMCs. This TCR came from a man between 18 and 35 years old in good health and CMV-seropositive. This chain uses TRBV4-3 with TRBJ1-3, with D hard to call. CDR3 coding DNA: TGCGCCAGCAGCCGACGGAGCTCTGGAAACACCATATATTTT. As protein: CASSRRSSGNTIYF.